This T cell receptor (beta chain) was identified during a study of shared clonotypes between healthy human individuals. The CDR3 consists of 16 residues. Between the trimmed V and J ends, which lost 1 base and 0 bases, there was a span of 12 bases. The germline V gene encodes CDR1 SGHRS and CDR2 YFSETQ. Details on this clone: The antigen is unknown.

The table came from immunoSEQ multiplex PCR; TCRdb's copy has only in-frame clones and leaves some out. The sample yields roughly 2 million clones, over 85% seen once. Whole-study findings and limits: The represented genetic and exposure-history diversity was limited by the small number of donors. Generation probabilities were higher for clonotypes shared across all four sorted-subset donors than for unshared ones.

This chain connects TRBV5-1 to TRBJ2-3; D is unresolved. Input material: naive CD4+ T cells sorted from blood. Described subset: CD45RA+ positively selected. The sequence was obtained from a man aged 18 to 35 in good health. CDR3 DNA: TGCGCCAGCAGCTTGCTGACTCCCCAAAGCACAGATACGCAGTATTTT. Translated: CASSLLTPQSTDTQYF.